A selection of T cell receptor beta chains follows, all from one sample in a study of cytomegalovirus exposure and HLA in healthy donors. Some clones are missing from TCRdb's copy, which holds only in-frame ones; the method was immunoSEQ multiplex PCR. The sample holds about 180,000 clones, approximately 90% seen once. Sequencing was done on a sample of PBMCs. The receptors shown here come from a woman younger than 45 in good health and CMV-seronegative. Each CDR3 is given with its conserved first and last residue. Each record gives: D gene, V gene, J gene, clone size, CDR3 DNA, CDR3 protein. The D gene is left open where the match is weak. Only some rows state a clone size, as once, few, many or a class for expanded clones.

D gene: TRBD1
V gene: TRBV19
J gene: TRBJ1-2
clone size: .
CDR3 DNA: TGTGCCAGTAGTCCCGGGACAGGGTTCTATGGCTACACCTTC
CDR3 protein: CASSPGTGFYGYTF

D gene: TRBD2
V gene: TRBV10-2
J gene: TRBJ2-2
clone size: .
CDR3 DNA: TGCGCCAGCAGTCCCGGGAGGGCGGTCGGGGAGCTGTTTTTT
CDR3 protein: CASSPGRAVGELFF

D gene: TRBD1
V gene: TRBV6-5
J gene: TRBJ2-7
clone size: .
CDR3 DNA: TGTGCCAGCAGTTACGGGACAGGGCCCTACGAGCAGTACTTC
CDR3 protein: CASSYGTGPYEQYF

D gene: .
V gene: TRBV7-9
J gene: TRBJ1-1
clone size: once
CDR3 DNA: TGTGCCAGCAGCTTTTCGCAGGGGACTGAAGCTTTCTTT
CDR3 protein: CASSFSQGTEAFF

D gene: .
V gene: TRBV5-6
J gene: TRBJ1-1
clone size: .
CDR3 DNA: TGTGCCAGCAGCTTGGATACTGAACAGGCTGAAGCTTTCTTT
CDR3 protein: CASSLDTEQAEAFF

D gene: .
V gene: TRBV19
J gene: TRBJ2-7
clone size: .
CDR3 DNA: TGTGCCAGTAGTATTACAGCAGGGGAAGAGCAGTACTTC
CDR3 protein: CASSITAGEEQYF

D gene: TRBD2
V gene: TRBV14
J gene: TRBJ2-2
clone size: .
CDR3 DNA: TGTGCCAGCAGCCTAGCGGGGGGAAGGACCGGGGAGCTGTTTTTT
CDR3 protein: CASSLAGGRTGELFF

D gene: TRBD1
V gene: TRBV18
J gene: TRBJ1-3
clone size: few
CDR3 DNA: TGTGCCAGCTCACCAGAATTCCCCGATGGGACAGAGTCTGGAAACACCATATATTTT
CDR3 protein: CASSPEFPDGTESGNTIYF

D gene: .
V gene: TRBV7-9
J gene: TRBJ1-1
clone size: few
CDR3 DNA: TGTGCCGTCAGGGATGGGTACGCTGAAGCTTTCTTT
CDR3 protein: CAVRDGYAEAFF

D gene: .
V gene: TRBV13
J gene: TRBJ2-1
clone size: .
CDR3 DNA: TGTGCCAGCAGCTCACAGGGCACCCCTTACAATGAGCAGTTCTTC
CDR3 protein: CASSSQGTPYNEQFF

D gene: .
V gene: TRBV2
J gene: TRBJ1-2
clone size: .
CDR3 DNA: TGTGCCAGCAATCGGGTGAGGGATGGCTACACCTTC
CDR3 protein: CASNRVRDGYTF

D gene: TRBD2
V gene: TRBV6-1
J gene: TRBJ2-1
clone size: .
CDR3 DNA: TGTGCCAGCAGTGAAAGAGTAGCGGGGAGCCTAGGGAATGAGCAGTTCTTC
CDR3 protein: CASSERVAGSLGNEQFF

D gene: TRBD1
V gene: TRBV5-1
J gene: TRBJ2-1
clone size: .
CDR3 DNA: TGCGCCAGCAGCTACGGGGACAGGGGACCCCACAATGAGCAGTTCTTC
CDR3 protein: CASSYGDRGPHNEQFF

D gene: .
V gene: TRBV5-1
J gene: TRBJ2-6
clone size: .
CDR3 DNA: TGCGCCAGCAGCTTGGGTGGGGGCCCTGGGGCCAACGTCCTGACTTTC
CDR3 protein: CASSLGGGPGANVLTF

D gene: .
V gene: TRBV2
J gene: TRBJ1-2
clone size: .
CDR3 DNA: TGTGCCAGCAGTGAAGCGGAGGCAGACGGCTACACCTTC
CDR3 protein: CASSEAEADGYTF

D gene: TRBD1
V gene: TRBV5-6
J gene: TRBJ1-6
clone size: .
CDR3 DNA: TGTGCCAGCAGCTTTAAGGAGGGGGCGACGGTGAATTCACCCCTCCACTTT
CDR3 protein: CASSFKEGATVNSPLHF

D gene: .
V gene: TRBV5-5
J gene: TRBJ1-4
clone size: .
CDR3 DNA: TGTGCCAGCAGCGCGGCTGATAGTGAAAAACTGTTTTTT
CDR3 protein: CASSAADSEKLFF

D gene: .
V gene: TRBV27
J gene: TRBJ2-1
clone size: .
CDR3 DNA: TGTGCCAGCAGTTTATGGAGGCAGGGGGGATACAATGAGCAGTTCTTC
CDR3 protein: CASSLWRQGGYNEQFF

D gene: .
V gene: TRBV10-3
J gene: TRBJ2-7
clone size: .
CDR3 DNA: TGTGCCATCAGAAAACAGCAAGCCTCCTACGAGCAGTACTTC
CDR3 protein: CAIRKQQASYEQYF

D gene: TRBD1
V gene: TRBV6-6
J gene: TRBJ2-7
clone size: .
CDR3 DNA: TGTGCCAGCGGGAGACAGGGGGGTTACGAGCAGTACTTC
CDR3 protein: CASGRQGGYEQYF

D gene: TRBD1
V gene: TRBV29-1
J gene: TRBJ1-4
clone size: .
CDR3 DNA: TGCAGCGTGGGAGCCGGGACAGGGACTGAAAAACTGTTTTTT
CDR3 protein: CSVGAGTGTEKLFF

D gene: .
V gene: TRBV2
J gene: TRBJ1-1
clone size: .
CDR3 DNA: TGTGCCAGCAGTCGACCAGGGTATGGGAACACTGAAGCTTTCTTT
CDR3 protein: CASSRPGYGNTEAFF

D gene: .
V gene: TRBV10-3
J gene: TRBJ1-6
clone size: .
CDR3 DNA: TGTGCCATCAAAGACAGTCTCTCCTATAATTCACCCCTCCACTTT
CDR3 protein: CAIKDSLSYNSPLHF

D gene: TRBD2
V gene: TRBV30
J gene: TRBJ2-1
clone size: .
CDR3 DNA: TGTGCCTGGACGGCGGGGGGCTCCTACAATGAGCAGTTCTTC
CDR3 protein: CAWTAGGSYNEQFF

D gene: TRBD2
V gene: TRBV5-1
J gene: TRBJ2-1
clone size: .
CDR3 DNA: TGCGCCAGCAGCTTCAAAACTAGCGGGGGGAGCTCCTACAATGAGCAGTTCTTC
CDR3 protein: CASSFKTSGGSSYNEQFF

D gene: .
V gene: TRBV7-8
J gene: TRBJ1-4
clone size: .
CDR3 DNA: TGTGCCAGCAGCAAAAACGGGGTGATAAATGAAAAACTGTTTTTT
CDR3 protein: CASSKNGVINEKLFF

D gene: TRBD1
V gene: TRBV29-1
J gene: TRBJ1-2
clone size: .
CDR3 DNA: TGCAGCGTCCCCATTAGAGGTACAGGGGGCCACGGCTACACCTTC
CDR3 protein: CSVPIRGTGGHGYTF

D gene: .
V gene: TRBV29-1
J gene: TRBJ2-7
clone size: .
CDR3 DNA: TGCAGCGTTGAAGTAACCGGGAATTACGAGCAGTACTTC
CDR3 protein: CSVEVTGNYEQYF

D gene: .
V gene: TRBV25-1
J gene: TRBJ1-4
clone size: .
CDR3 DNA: TGTGCCAGCAGTGAAGTCTATCGCAGAGGTCATGAAAAACTGTTTTTT
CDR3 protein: CASSEVYRRGHEKLFF

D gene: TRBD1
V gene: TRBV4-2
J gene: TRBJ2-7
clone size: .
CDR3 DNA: TGTGCCAGCAGCCAAGGCGGACAGGTTGTCGAGCAGTACTTC
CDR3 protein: CASSQGGQVVEQYF

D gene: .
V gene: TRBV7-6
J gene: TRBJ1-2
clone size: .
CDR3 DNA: TGTGCCAGCAGCCCAGACCTTTGGGGGGCTAACTATGGCTACACCTTC
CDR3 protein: CASSPDLWGANYGYTF

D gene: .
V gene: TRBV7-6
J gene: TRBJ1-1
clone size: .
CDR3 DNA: TGTGCCAGCAGCTCGGTCAACAGGAACACTGAAGCTTTCTTT
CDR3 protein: CASSSVNRNTEAFF

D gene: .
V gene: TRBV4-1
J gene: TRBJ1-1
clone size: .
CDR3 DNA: TGCGCCAGCAGCCAAGTCCGTTTGGTCCCCCAGAGGGCTGAAGCTTTCTTT
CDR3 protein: CASSQVRLVPQRAEAFF

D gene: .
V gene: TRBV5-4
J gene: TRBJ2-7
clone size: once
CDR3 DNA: TGTGCCAGCAGCGGCAGGGGTTGGAACGAGCAGTACTTC
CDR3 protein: CASSGRGWNEQYF

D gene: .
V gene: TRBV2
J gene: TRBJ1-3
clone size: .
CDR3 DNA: TGTGCCAGCAGTGAAGGGACAATCGCCACCATATATTTT
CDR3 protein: CASSEGTIATIYF

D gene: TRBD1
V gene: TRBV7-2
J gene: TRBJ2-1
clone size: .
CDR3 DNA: TGTGCCAGCAGCTTAGAAGGACAGGGATGGAATGAGCAGTTCTTC
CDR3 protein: CASSLEGQGWNEQFF

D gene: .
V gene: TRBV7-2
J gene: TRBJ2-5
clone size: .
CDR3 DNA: TGTGCCAGCAGCTTAGCGCTCGCGCGGGAGACCCAGTACTTC
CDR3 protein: CASSLALARETQYF

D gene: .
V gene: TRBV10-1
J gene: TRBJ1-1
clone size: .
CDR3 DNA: TGCGCCAGCTCCCTGGGAACAGGCCAAGCTTTCTTT
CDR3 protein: CASSLGTGQAFF

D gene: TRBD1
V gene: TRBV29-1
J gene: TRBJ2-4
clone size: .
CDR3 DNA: TGCAGCGTTGCCGGCGGGGACAGGGGGCGAGACATTCAGTACTTC
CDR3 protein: CSVAGGDRGRDIQYF

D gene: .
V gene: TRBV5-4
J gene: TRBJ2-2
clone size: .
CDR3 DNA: TGTGCCAGCAGCTTTTTTCCATACACCGGGGAGCTGTTTTTT
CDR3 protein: CASSFFPYTGELFF

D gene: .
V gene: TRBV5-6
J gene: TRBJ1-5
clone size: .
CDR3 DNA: TGTGCCAGCAGCTTGGGGCCGGGGGGGGATAGCAATCAGCCCCAGCATTTT
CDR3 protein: CASSLGPGGDSNQPQHF

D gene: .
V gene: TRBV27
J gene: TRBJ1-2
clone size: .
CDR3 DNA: TGTGCCAGCAGTTCAGCGCCTTACTATGGCTACACCTTC
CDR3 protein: CASSSAPYYGYTF

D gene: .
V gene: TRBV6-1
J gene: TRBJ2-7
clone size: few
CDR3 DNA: TGTGCCAGCAGCGCAACAGCCTCCTACGAGCAGTACTTC
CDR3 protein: CASSATASYEQYF

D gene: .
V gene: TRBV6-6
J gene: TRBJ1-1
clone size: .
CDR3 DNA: TGTGCCAGCAGTCTCGACAGGATTGAAGCTTTCTTT
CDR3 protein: CASSLDRIEAFF

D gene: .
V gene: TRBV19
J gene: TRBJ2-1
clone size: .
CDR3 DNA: TGTGCCAGCCTGATGACTGGGGGCCATGAGCAGTTCTTC
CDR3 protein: CASLMTGGHEQFF

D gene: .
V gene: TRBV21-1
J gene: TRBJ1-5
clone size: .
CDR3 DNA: TGTGCCAGCAGCTTTTGGACAGCTAATCAGCCCCAGCATTTT
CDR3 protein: CASSFWTANQPQHF

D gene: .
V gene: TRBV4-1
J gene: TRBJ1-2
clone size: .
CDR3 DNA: TGCGCCAGCAGCCAAGACCGGACTACTAACTATGGCTACACCTTC
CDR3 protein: CASSQDRTTNYGYTF

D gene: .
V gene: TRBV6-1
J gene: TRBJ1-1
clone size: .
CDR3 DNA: TGTGCCAGCACCCCCGGAGCCACGAACGCTGAAGCTTTCTTT
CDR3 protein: CASTPGATNAEAFF